The 28 T cell receptor beta chains presented below share a single source sample, sequenced in a study of siplizumab effects on memory and regulatory T cells. Generated by immunoSEQ multiplex PCR, the TCRdb table keeps only in-frame clones and is missing some. The sample includes fewer than 45,000 clones, more than 70% of them seen just once. Sequencing was carried out using naive CD4+ T cells sorted from blood. The receptors were sampled from a human donor in good health.

The chain uses TRBV19 and TRBJ2-6; 8 positions agree with TRBD1. This CDR3 spans 17 amino acids. With 5 bases clipped from V and 0 bases from J, the junction kept 6 bases outside the gene matches. CDR1 and CDR2 (germline): LNHDA, SQIVND (reference sequence). The chain's CDR3 is CASSGTGLSSGANVLTF. The CDR3 DNA sequence: TGTGCCAGTAGTGGGACAGGCCTGAGCTCTGGGGCCAACGTCCTGACTTTC.

This clone is a singleton in its sample. The chain combines TRBV10-2 with TRBJ2-7; D not resolved. Germline loops: CDR1 WSHSY, CDR2 SAAADI. The CDR3 is 13 amino acids. The germline V and J ends were trimmed by 6 bases and 1 base, with 10 bases remaining between them. CDR3 loop: CASRSDTSYEQYF. CDR3 sequence (DNA): TGCGCCAGCAGATCCGACACATCCTACGAGCAGTACTTC.

The CDR3 DNA is TGTGCCAGCAGTGTTACCACCGGACAGCCACACACCTTC. This gives the protein CASSVTTGQPHTF. The chain employs TRBV25-1 and TRBJ1-2; D is possibly TRBD1 (6 bases). CDR1 MGHDK and CDR2 SYGVNS come from the germline V gene. The CDR3 consists of 13 residues. V was clipped by 4 bases and J by 12 bases, with 18 bases between them.

The chain couples TRBV5-4 to TRBJ2-1; TRBD2 aligns across 8 bases. This CDR3 is built from 14 residues. With V trimmed by 2 bases and J by 10 bases, 8 bases remained unmatched. In germline, CDR1 is SGHNT, CDR2 YYREEE (reference sequence). The CDR3 region is CASSLAGEVREQFF. Here the CDR3 DNA reads TGTGCCAGCAGCTTAGCGGGGGAGGTCAGAGAGCAGTTCTTC.

The rearrangement joins TRBV11-2 to TRBJ1-4; no clear D gene. Germline V gives CDR1 SGHAT, CDR2 FQNNGV. This CDR3 region has 17 residues. V dropped 5 bases and J dropped 6 bases, with 22 bases sitting between them. Here the CDR3 DNA reads TGTGCCAGCAGCCTCCGGACCTCTAGCCTAGGGCATGAAAAACTGTTTTTT. It is translated as CASSLRTSSLGHEKLFF.

This chain uses TRBV9 with TRBJ2-1; D possibly corresponds to TRBD1 (5 bases). Germline lookup yields CDR1 SGDLS and CDR2 YYNGEE. The CDR3 loop spans 14 amino acids. Trimming stripped 0 bases from V and 5 bases from J, with 9 bases between. The CDR3 DNA is TGTGCCAGCAGCGTAGGGCGACAGAACAATGAGCAGTTCTTC. Protein sequence: CASSVGRQNNEQFF. The whole variable domain, remainder taken from reference TRBV9 and TRBJ2-1, is DSGVTQTPKHLITATGQRVTLRCSPRSGDLSVYWYQQSLDQGLQFLIQYYNGEERAKGNILERFSAQQFPDLHSELNLSSLELGDSALYFCASSVGRQNNEQFFGPGTRLTVL.

In its sample, this clone was seen once. CDR3 residues: CASSSRTGGDNGYTF. The DNA for the CDR3 is TGCGCCAGCAGCTCGCGGACAGGGGGAGATAATGGCTACACCTTC. The chain combines TRBV5-1 with TRBJ1-2; 10 nucleotides agree with TRBD1. Germline V gene data show CDR1 as SGHRS and CDR2 as YFSETQ. CDR3 length equals 15 residues. The V and J ends lost 3 bases and 6 bases, in that order; junction bases with no gene match: 8.

This clone appeared once. CDR3 nucleotide sequence: TGTGCCAGCAGCGTCGGTGGTGCCCTATCTGGCTACGAGCAGTACTTC. Protein product: CASSVGGALSGYEQYF. V usage is TRBV9 and J usage is TRBJ2-7, with no clear D. The CDR3 sequence is 16 residues long. CDR1 is SGDLS, CDR2 YYNGEE, per germline. With 2 bases removed from V and 3 bases from J, the gap between germline ends came to 18 bases.

The CDR3 loop reads CASRGHDTEAFF. DNA for the CDR3: TGTGCCAGCAGGGGGCATGACACTGAAGCTTTCTTT. The chain couples TRBV11-3 to TRBJ1-1; D perhaps matches TRBD1 (5 bases). The CDR3 is 12 amino acids. V was pared by 6 bases and J by 3 bases, with 8 bases between. Germline lookup yields CDR1 SGHNT and CDR2 YENEEA.

The chain combines TRBV25-1 with TRBJ2-7; possibly TRBD2 for D (5 bases). Per germline, CDR1 MGHDK and CDR2 SYGVNS. Trimming took off 5 bases at V and 3 bases at J, with 14 bases between the two ends. This CDR3 contains 14 residues. In DNA, the CDR3 is TGTGCCAGCAGTCCCACCAGAGGGAGCTACGAGCAGTACTTC. This codes for CASSPTRGSYEQYF.

V gene TRBV9 combines with J gene TRBJ2-3; D may correspond to TRBD1 or TRBD2 (7 bases each). The CDR3 loop spans 15 amino acids. The V end lost 4 bases, the J end lost 3 bases, and 15 bases lay between the germline ends. CDR1 and CDR2 (germline): SGDLS, YYNGEE. Here the CDR3 DNA reads TGTGCCAGCAGCCCTAGACAGGGAGGGACAGATACGCAGTATTTT. This translates into CASSPRQGGTDTQYF.

The V and J genes are TRBV25-1 and TRBJ1-2; D is perhaps TRBD1 (5 bases). Trimming took 5 bases from V and 0 from J, leaving 13 bases between them. The germline V gene encodes CDR1 MGHDK and CDR2 SYGVNS. This CDR3 is 15 amino acids long. The CDR3 sequence: CASSPPGTSNYGYTF. The CDR3 nucleotides are TGTGCCAGCAGTCCGCCCGGGACCTCTAACTATGGCTACACCTTC.

The V gene is TRBV5-6, the J gene TRBJ2-5; D remains unclear. The DNA end favors TRBJ2-7, so the J call may be wrong. The germline gives CDR1 SGHDT, CDR2 YYEEEE. CDR3 length equals 15 residues. The CDR3 DNA reads TGTGCCAGCAGCTTGGCCTATGCCTTGGAGATCGAGCAGTACTTC. It encodes CASSLAYALEIEQYF.

This clone came up a few times. The V call is TRBV5-1, the J call TRBJ1-2; D call uncertain. Trimming left V 0 bases short and J 8 bases short, with 8 bases between. The CDR3 sequence is 12 residues long. CDR1 is SGHRS, CDR2 YFSETQ, per germline. The CDR3 sequence is CASSLGRGGYTF. CDR3 in DNA: TGCGCCAGCAGCTTGGGTCGTGGCGGCTACACCTTC.

This sequence joins TRBV18 and TRBJ1-1; no clear D gene. The CDR3 loop spans 16 amino acids. Germline V gives CDR1 KGHSH, CDR2 LQKENI. Trimming removed 1 base from V and 0 bases from J, with 12 bases in between. CDR3 DNA: TGTGCCAGCTCACCACGGAGCAGGTCCATGAACACTGAAGCTTTCTTT. Protein sequence: CASSPRSRSMNTEAFF.

The gene calls are TRBV18 and TRBJ2-5; TRBD2 might be the D (6 bases). Trimming shortened V by 5 bases and J by 3 bases, and 7 bases separated the two germline ends. The germline V gene has CDR1 KGHSH and CDR2 LQKENI. This CDR3 has 12 residues. The DNA for the CDR3 is TGTGCCAGCTCATCTAGCGAAGAGACCCAGTACTTC. Its translation: CASSSSEETQYF.

V usage is TRBV6-1 and J usage is TRBJ1-1; possible D gene TRBD1, 6 bases. V was shortened by 4 bases and J by 3 bases, with 15 bases between the two germline ends. Per the germline V gene, CDR1 is MNHNS and CDR2 is SASEGT. The CDR3 sequence is 15 residues long. The CDR3 nucleotides are TGTGCCAGCAGTGCCCTCGCAGACAGGTACACTGAAGCTTTCTTT. It translates to CASSALADRYTEAFF.

The rearrangement joins TRBV6-5 to TRBJ1-1, with D perhaps matching TRBD1 (5 bases). This CDR3 is built from 12 residues. Trimming pared 5 bases from V and 6 bases from J, leaving 10 bases between. Germline V gene sequence: CDR1 MNHEY, CDR2 SVGAGI. This chain's CDR3 is CASSRGGSEAFF. The CDR3 coding sequence is TGTGCCAGCAGTAGGGGAGGGTCTGAAGCTTTCTTT.

The chain has TRBV5-1 and TRBJ2-1; TRBD2 matches 9 bases. V was pared by 4 bases and J by 4 bases, with 6 bases of the junction left unmatched. Looked up from germline, CDR1 is SGHRS and CDR2 is YFSETQ. CDR3 length equals 15 residues. The CDR3: CASSETTSGYNEQFF. In nucleotides, the CDR3 is TGCGCCAGCAGCGAGACGACTAGCGGTTACAATGAGCAGTTCTTC.

This chain connects TRBV5-4 to TRBJ2-5; D might be TRBD2 (5 bases). Germline V gives CDR1 SGHNT, CDR2 YYREEE (reference sequence). Trimming left V 3 bases short and J 2 bases short, with 8 bases between. The CDR3 is 13 residues long. The CDR3 nucleotides read TGTGCCAGCAGCTCGGGGTCACAAGAGACCCAGTACTTC. It specifies CASSSGSQETQYF.

The genes are TRBV11-3 and TRBJ2-1; D assignment may be TRBD1 or TRBD2 (5 bases each). V was shortened by 4 bases and J by 12 bases, with 19 bases between the two germline ends. From germline, CDR1 is SGHNT and CDR2 YENEEA. CDR3 length: 14 amino acids. The CDR3 region has the DNA TGTGCCAGCAGCTCACCGAGGGACCCTGTACGGCAGTTCTTC. Its translation is CASSSPRDPVRQFF.

The genes are TRBV10-3 and TRBJ2-1; tentative D call: TRBD2 (6 bases). V was cut by 4 bases and J by 0 bases, with 7 bases left in between. The CDR3 spans 14 residues. Germline V gives CDR1 ENHRY, CDR2 SYGVKD. This CDR3 is CAISVGSSYNEQFF. The CDR3 region has the DNA TGTGCCATCAGTGTCGGGAGCTCCTACAATGAGCAGTTCTTC.

The V call is TRBV5-4, the J call TRBJ1-2, with 7 bases fitting TRBD1. After removal of 4 bases from V and 4 bases from J, the junction contained 10 bases not matched to a gene. Germline loops: CDR1 SGHNT, CDR2 YYREEE (reference sequence). There are 15 residues in the CDR3. The CDR3 reads CASSPRQGGIYGYTF. The CDR3 bases are TGTGCCAGCAGCCCTCGACAGGGAGGAATCTATGGCTACACCTTC.

This clone turned up a few times. J is TRBJ1-2 and V is TRBV18; D is perhaps TRBD1 (6 bases). V was clipped by 5 bases and J by 6 bases, with 7 bases between them. Germline V gene data show CDR1 as KGHSH and CDR2 as LQKENI. This CDR3 spans 11 amino acids. CDR3 nucleotide sequence: TGTGCCAGCTCAGACAGGAATGGCTACACCTTC. This translates into CASSDRNGYTF.

The table lists this clone with a count of one. The CDR3 DNA sequence: TGTGCCAGCAGCTTTGGAGTCTTGAGGGGTGAGCAGTACTTC. It codes for CASSFGVLRGEQYF. This rearrangement joins TRBV11-2 to TRBJ2-7; either TRBD1 or TRBD2 may fit D (5 bases each). The CDR3 is 14 amino acids. CDR1 SGHAT and CDR2 FQNNGV come from the germline V gene. With 3 bases removed from V and 7 bases from J, the gap between germline ends came to 16 bases.

This chain joins TRBV6-1 and TRBJ2-7, with 9 bases that match TRBD1. The V gene end was trimmed by 8 bases and the J gene end by 4 bases; junction bases not matched to a gene: 9. CDR3 length equals 14 residues. Germline CDR1 is MNHNS and CDR2 is SASEGT. CDR3 residues: CASGDRGRTYEQYF. The CDR3 DNA reads as TGTGCCAGCGGAGACAGGGGGAGAACTTACGAGCAGTACTTC.

The V call is TRBV5-8, the J call TRBJ2-5; D call uncertain. Germline values: CDR1 SGHTS, CDR2 YDEGEE. The CDR3 has 14 amino acids. V was pared by 4 bases and J by 5 bases, with 15 bases between. CDR3 region: CASSPWAAGETQYF. Written as DNA, the CDR3 is TGTGCCAGCAGCCCGTGGGCGGCCGGGGAGACCCAGTACTTC.

In this sample, this clone turned up once. The chain is built from TRBV9 and TRBJ2-3, with TRBD1 as a possible D gene (6 bases). The germline gives CDR1 SGDLS, CDR2 YYNGEE. The CDR3 totals 16 residues. V gave up 4 bases and J gave up 1 base, with 16 bases separating them. The CDR3 DNA reads as TGTGCCAGCAGCCCCGATCGGGCAGGGGGCACAGATACGCAGTATTTT. Translation: CASSPDRAGGTDTQYF.